This TCR beta chain was recovered during a study of shared clonotypes between healthy human individuals. With respect to this clone: What it binds is not known.

Every donor, a Caucasian adult, lived in Nashville, Tennessee. Original handling: Quality scores were absent from the junction-only immunoSEQ sequences, so filtering differed. Assay: immunoSEQ multiplex PCR; the TCRdb copy retains only in-frame clones and omits some. V, J and clone size reflect that table, while D and trimming were determined from the DNA. Found here are some 320,000 clones, 80% to 90% of them singletons; the top ten hold 15% to 20%. Study-wide results and caveats: The study drew on few donors, limiting represented genetic and exposure-history diversity. Richness estimates generally favored naive over memory subsets.

The CDR3 runs 13 residues. CDR1 MNHEY and CDR2 SVGAGI come from the germline V gene. The J segment lost 6 bases and the V segment lost 2 bases, leaving 1 base of the junction unmatched. What was sequenced was memory CD8+ T cells sorted from blood. Subset reported: CD45RO+ cells pooled with CCR7-negative TemRA cells. The rearrangement uses TRBV6-5 and TRBJ2-7, with TRBD2 matching over 10 bases. The TCR sequence derives from a man aged 18 to 29 in good health. CDR3 loop: CASSYGLAAEQYF. The CDR3 nucleotides read TGTGCCAGCAGTTACGGACTAGCGGCCGAGCAGTACTTC.